This T cell receptor (beta chain) stems from a study of vaccination and CD4 T cells after COVID-19. Indicated time point: late sampling 161 to 241 days after vaccination in a few convalescent patients. Treatment noted: roughly 10-day PBMC culture with coronavirus spike peptide pools or control peptides (ViraFEST assay). The Oncomine TCR Beta short-read assay sequenced DNA from cultured CD4+ T cells. The template was genomic DNA from cultured CD4+ T cells. TCRdb re-derived calls from the PCR reads in MiXCR, one entry per CDR3 protein. This table holds approximately 18,000 distinct CDR3 sequences, roughly 50% found once. Concerning this clonotype itself: The antigen remains undetermined.

Germline trimming cut 6 bases from V and 4 bases from J; bases unmatched to any gene: 7. This CDR3 region has 13 residues. Germline lookup yields CDR1 DFQATT and CDR2 SNEGSKA (reference sequence). The sequencing here drew on CD4+ T cells from blood, cultured in vitro, taken about 7 months after SARS-CoV-2 vaccination. The chain recombines TRBV20-1 with TRBJ2-5; 8 nucleotides align to TRBD1. The sequence was collected from a human donor who had recovered from COVID-19. The CDR3, as DNA: TGCAGTGCGACCCAGGGGGCAGGAGAGACCCAGTACTTC. This encodes CSATQGAGETQYF.